This TCR beta chain was found in a study of shared clonotypes between healthy human individuals. To note about this clone: Antigen unknown.

Free of recent acute infections or vaccinations, the donors were healthy HIV-negative adults. CD45RA-negative memory and CD45RA+ naive subsets were split from the CD4+ cells. General observations from the study: The expectation was that sequencing depth would affect clonotype sharing among donors. A generally larger estimated richness was seen in naive subsets than in memory subsets.

TCRdb's copy holds only in-frame clones and misses some; the assay was immunoSEQ multiplex PCR. In the table there are about 2.4 million clones, around nine tenths of which are singletons. With 6 bases removed from V and 8 bases from J, the gap between germline ends came to 16 bases. CDR1 SNHLY and CDR2 FYNNEI come from the germline V gene. The CDR3 consists of 13 residues. The sequenced material came from naive CD4+ T cells sorted from blood. As to subset: CD45RA+ positively selected. The TCR comes from a man younger than 35 in good health. J is TRBJ1-2 and V is TRBV2; possibly TRBD1 for D (6 bases). CDR3 bases: TGTGCCAGCAGGAGGGGGGGCGCGAGCGGCTACACCTTC. Translating gives CASRRGGASGYTF.